The 5 T cell receptor beta chains given below trace back to one sample, sequenced in a study of shared T cell receptors in the human thymus. Produced via immunoSEQ multiplex PCR; TCRdb's table is partial and in-frame only. The sample lists under 850,000 clones, approximately 90% seen once, with around 0.01% in the top ten. The data were also submitted as part of a second study, on human thymus T cells.

The specimen sequenced was thymocytes. The receptors come from a boy younger than two with a congenital heart defect.

The chain carries TRBV6-5 and TRBJ2-3, with TRBD2 matching 8 bases. The CDR3 runs to 14 residues. The ends lost 7 bases at V and 0 bases at J; junction bases unmatched: 3. CDR1 and CDR2 from the germline V gene are MNHEY and SVGAGI. The CDR3 is CASKLAVSTDTQYF. CDR3 DNA: TGTGCCAGCAAACTAGCGGTGAGCACAGATACGCAGTATTTT.

This clone was seen only once. The rearrangement uses TRBV27 and TRBJ2-1; D possibly corresponds to TRBD1 (5 bases). Trimming cost V 2 bases and J 2 bases, with 10 bases left between them. Germline assignment: CDR1 MNHEY and CDR2 SMNVEV (reference sequence). This CDR3 is 15 amino acids long. The CDR3 sequence: CASSLRGGPYNEQFF. The DNA of the CDR3 is TGTGCCAGCAGTTTAAGGGGCGGACCCTACAATGAGCAGTTCTTC.

The CDR3 loop reads CASSHLAGAGELFF. CDR3 coding DNA: TGTGCCAGCAGCCATCTAGCGGGGGCCGGGGAGCTGTTTTTT. The genes are TRBV7-3 and TRBJ2-2; TRBD2 matches at 10 bases. The length of the CDR3 is 14 residues. Trimming cost V 5 bases and J 6 bases; bases outside gene matches: 3. The germline gives CDR1 SGHTA, CDR2 FQGTGA.

The DNA of the CDR3 is TGCGCCAGCAGCCAAGAAATAGGACTAGCGGGAGTTAGAAACTACGAGCAGTACTTC. As protein: CASSQEIGLAGVRNYEQYF. The genes are TRBV4-3 and TRBJ2-7; 13 nucleotides agree with TRBD2. Germline V CDR1 and CDR2: LGHNA, YSLEER. The CDR3 spans 19 residues. J gave up 3 bases and V 0 bases, and 11 bases lay outside the gene matches.

The chain recombines TRBV27 with TRBJ2-1, with 10 positions matching TRBD1. The trim removed 5 bases at V and 7 bases at J, leaving 11 bases unmatched. The CDR3 has 16 amino acids. Looked up from germline, CDR1 is MNHEY and CDR2 is SMNVEV (reference sequence). This chain's CDR3 is CASSQADRGRKNEQFF. As DNA, the CDR3 is TGTGCCAGCAGTCAGGCTGACAGGGGGCGTAAAAATGAGCAGTTCTTC.